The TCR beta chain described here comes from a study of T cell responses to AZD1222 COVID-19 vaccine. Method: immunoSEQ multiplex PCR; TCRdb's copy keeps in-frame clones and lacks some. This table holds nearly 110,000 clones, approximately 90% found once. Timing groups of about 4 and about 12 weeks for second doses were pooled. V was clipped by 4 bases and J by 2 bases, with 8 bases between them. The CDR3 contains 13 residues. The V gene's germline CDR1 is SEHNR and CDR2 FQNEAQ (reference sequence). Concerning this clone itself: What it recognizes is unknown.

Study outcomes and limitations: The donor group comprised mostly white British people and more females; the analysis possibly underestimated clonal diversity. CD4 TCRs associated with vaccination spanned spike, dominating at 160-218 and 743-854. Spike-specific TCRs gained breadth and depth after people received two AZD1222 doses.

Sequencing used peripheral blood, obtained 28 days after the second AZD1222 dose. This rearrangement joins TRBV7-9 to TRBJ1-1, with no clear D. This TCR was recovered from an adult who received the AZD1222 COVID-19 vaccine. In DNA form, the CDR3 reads TGTGCCAGCAGCTCCCTCCCTAACACTGAAGCTTTCTTT. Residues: CASSSLPNTEAFF.